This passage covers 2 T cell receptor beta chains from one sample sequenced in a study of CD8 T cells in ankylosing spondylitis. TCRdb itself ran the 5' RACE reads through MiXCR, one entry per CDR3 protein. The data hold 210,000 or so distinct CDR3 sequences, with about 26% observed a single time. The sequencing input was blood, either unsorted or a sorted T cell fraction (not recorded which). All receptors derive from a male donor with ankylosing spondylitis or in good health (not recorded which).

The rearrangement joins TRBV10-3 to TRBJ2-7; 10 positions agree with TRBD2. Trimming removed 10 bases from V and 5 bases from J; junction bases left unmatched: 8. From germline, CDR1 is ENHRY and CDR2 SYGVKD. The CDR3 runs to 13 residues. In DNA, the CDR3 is TGTGCCACCAACCGGGGGACTAGCGACGAGCAGTACTTC. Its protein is CATNRGTSDEQYF.

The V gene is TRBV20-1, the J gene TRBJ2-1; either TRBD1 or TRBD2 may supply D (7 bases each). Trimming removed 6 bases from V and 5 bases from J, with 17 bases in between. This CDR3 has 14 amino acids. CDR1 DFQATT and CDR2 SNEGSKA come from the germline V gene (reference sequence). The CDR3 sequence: CSAQGGPGNNEQFF. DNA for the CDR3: TGCAGTGCCCAGGGGGGGCCGGGGAACAATGAGCAGTTCTTC.